Presented here are 16 T cell receptor beta chains from one specimen sequenced in a study of beta chain features in type 1 diabetes. As every portion of the isolated RNA was reverse transcribed, the sequencing read expressed TCRB transcripts. The protocol was immunoSEQ multiplex PCR, while the TCRdb copy is restricted to in-frame clones and leaves out a portion. The sample has 360,000 or so clones; around 19% are singletons. The sample taken for sequencing was naive CD4+ T cells from blood. All receptors derive from a young woman in good health.

This rearrangement joins TRBV2 to TRBJ2-7, with D possibly TRBD1 on 6 matching bases. This CDR3 has 14 amino acids. The V gene's germline CDR1 is SNHLY and CDR2 FYNNEI. The V gene lost 4 bases and the J gene lost 5 bases, with 15 bases spanning the gap. The CDR3, as DNA: TGTGCCAGCAGTGTCGGTAGGGGGTACCACGAGCAGTACTTC. It yields the protein CASSVGRGYHEQYF.

This clone was detected only a few times. V is TRBV30 and J is TRBJ2-5; tentatively, D is TRBD1 (6 bases). Deletions cut 7 bases from V and 4 bases from J, with 13 bases between. The germline V gene has CDR1 GTSNPN and CDR2 SVGIG (reference sequence). The CDR3 sequence is 12 residues long. The CDR3 here is CALNRVGETQYF. For the CDR3, the DNA is TGTGCCTTGAACAGGGTGGGAGAGACCCAGTACTTC.

Worth noting for this clone: The same CDR3 arises from other DNA sequences in this sample as well. V and J are TRBV30 and TRBJ2-5, with a weak D call TRBD2 (6 bases). The CDR3 totals 12 residues. CDR1 GTSNPN and CDR2 SVGIG come from the germline V gene (reference sequence). Trimming removed 5 bases at V and 2 bases at J, with 9 bases between. The CDR3 region is CAWGGLQETQYF. CDR3 bases: TGTGCCTGGGGGGGGTTGCAAGAGACCCAGTACTTC. The full variable domain, in which reference TRBV30 and TRBJ2-5 provide the parts outside the CDR3, is SQTIHQWPATLVQPVGSPLSLECTVEGTSNPNLYWYRQAAGRGLQLLFYSVGIGQISSEVPQNLSASRPQDRQFILSSKKLLLSDSGFYLCAWGGLQETQYFGPGTRLLVL.

There are a few counts of this clone. This CDR3 is also generated by other DNA sequences in the sample. The chain recombines TRBV5-1 with TRBJ2-1; no definite D call. Trimming took off 0 bases at V and 0 bases at J, with 10 bases between the two ends. The CDR3 loop spans 16 amino acids. The germline gives CDR1 SGHRS, CDR2 YFSETQ. This CDR3 is CASSLGGGSSYNEQFF. The CDR3 coding sequence is TGCGCCAGCAGCTTGGGAGGCGGAAGCTCCTACAATGAGCAGTTCTTC.

This clone was counted only a few times. V and J are TRBV4-3 and TRBJ2-4, with 8 bases aligning to TRBD1. The CDR3 contains 14 residues. Germline-derived CDR1 and CDR2 are LGHNA and YSLEER. Unmatched junction bases numbered 3, after V lost 0 bases and J lost 8 bases. CDR3 bases: TGCGCCAGCAGCCAAGATCAGGGGGCCCACATTCAGTACTTC. It translates to CASSQDQGAHIQYF.

CDR3 in DNA: TGCGCCAGCGCGACAGGGGGCGAGCATACGCAGTATTTT. Its translation: CASATGGEHTQYF. The rearrangement joins TRBV5-1 to TRBJ2-3; 10 bases are shared with TRBD1. The CDR3 totals 13 residues. CDR1 is SGHRS and CDR2 is YFSETQ in the germline V gene. Trimming cost V 7 bases and J 7 bases; bases outside gene matches: 6.

A few counts support this clone. The V and J genes are TRBV6-5 and TRBJ2-7; 8 bases map to TRBD1. CDR3 length equals 15 residues. Germline-derived CDR1 and CDR2 are MNHEY and SVGAGI. With 2 bases clipped from V and 4 bases from J, the junction kept 7 bases outside the gene matches. The CDR3 region is CASSYRDRIIYEQYF. The CDR3 DNA is TGTGCCAGCAGTTACCGGGACAGGATAATATACGAGCAGTACTTC.

This clone was seen only a few times. V usage is TRBV28 and J usage is TRBJ2-4; D is perhaps TRBD1 (6 bases). CDR3 length equals 14 residues. Germline lookup yields CDR1 MDHEN and CDR2 SYDVKM. Trimming removed 8 bases at V and 0 bases at J, with 11 bases between. CDR3 sequence (DNA): TGTGCCAGCGGACCAGGGGCAGCCAAAAACATTCAGTACTTC. It specifies CASGPGAAKNIQYF. The full variable domain, with the rest looked up from reference TRBV28 and TRBJ2-4, is DVKVTQSSRYLVKRTGEKVFLECVQDMDHENMFWYRQDPGLGLRLIYFSYDVKMKEKGDIPEGYSVSREKKERFSLILESASTNQTSMYLCASGPGAAKNIQYFGAGTRLSVL.

DNA for the CDR3: TGTGCCAGCAGCTTAGACCTAGGAAACACTGAAGCTTTCTTT. Protein product: CASSLDLGNTEAFF. The V gene is TRBV7-2, the J gene TRBJ1-1; D is uncertain. Deletions cut 1 base from V and 2 bases from J, with 8 bases between. The CDR3 extends over 14 amino acids. Germline V gene data show CDR1 as SGHTA and CDR2 as FQGNSA.

This rearrangement joins TRBV9 to TRBJ2-1; TRBD2 aligns across 15 bases. The CDR3 is made up of 19 amino acids. Germline CDR1 and CDR2: SGDLS and YYNGEE. Germline trimming cut 3 bases from V and 0 bases from J; bases unmatched to any gene: 7. CDR3 amino acids: CASSGGTSGGKSSYNEQFF. CDR3 nucleotide sequence: TGTGCCAGCAGCGGCGGGACTAGCGGGGGGAAGAGCTCCTACAATGAGCAGTTCTTC. Together with reference TRBV9 and TRBJ2-1, the CDR3 gives the full variable domain: DSGVTQTPKHLITATGQRVTLRCSPRSGDLSVYWYQQSLDQGLQFLIQYYNGEERAKGNILERFSAQQFPDLHSELNLSSLELGDSALYFCASSGGTSGGKSSYNEQFFGPGTRLTVL.

This clone was observed a few times. The chain employs TRBV30 and TRBJ1-2; no clear D. Germline CDR1 is GTSNPN and CDR2 is SVGIG (reference sequence). There are 13 residues in the CDR3. V lost 2 bases, J lost 2 bases, and 9 bases lay in between. As DNA, the CDR3 is TGTGCCTGGAGTTTATCGTTGAACTATGGCTACACCTTC. Amino acid sequence: CAWSLSLNYGYTF.

There are a few counts of this clone. The chain uses TRBV7-9 and TRBJ2-7; TRBD2 might be the D (6 bases). The CDR3 consists of 15 residues. CDR1 and CDR2 from the germline V gene are SEHNR and FQNEAQ (reference sequence). Trimming took off 3 bases at V and 2 bases at J, with 14 bases between the two ends. Here the CDR3 DNA reads TGTGCCAGCAGCTTGGGCGGGGTGATCCCCTACGAGCAGTACTTC. It specifies CASSLGGVIPYEQYF.

Worth noting for this clone: Within the sample, other DNA sequences also encode this same CDR3. The V gene is TRBV4-1, the J gene TRBJ1-2; 9 bases align to TRBD1. CDR1 and CDR2 from the germline V gene are MGHRA and YSYEKL. The CDR3 consists of 14 residues. Germline trimming cut 3 bases from V and 2 bases from J; bases unmatched to any gene: 1. DNA of the CDR3: TGCGCCAGCAGCCAGACAGGGGGGAACTATGGCTACACCTTC. It encodes CASSQTGGNYGYTF.

This clone was recorded a few times. J is TRBJ2-2 and V is TRBV11-2; 7 bases are shared with TRBD1. Germline trimming cut 5 bases from V and 1 base from J; bases unmatched to any gene: 10. Germline assignment: CDR1 SGHAT and CDR2 FQNNGV. This CDR3 has 17 amino acids. CDR3 in DNA: TGTGCCAGCAGCGCCTCACAGGGGTCAATGAACACCGGGGAGCTGTTTTTT. This codes for CASSASQGSMNTGELFF.

V is TRBV19 and J is TRBJ2-3, with D uncertain. This CDR3 region has 11 residues. The germline gives CDR1 LNHDA, CDR2 SQIVND (reference sequence). The V end lost 4 bases, the J end lost 6 bases, and 5 bases lay between the germline ends. CDR3 coding DNA: TGTGCCAGTAGTAAACGGGATACGCAGTATTTT. Its protein is CASSKRDTQYF.

The rearrangement uses TRBV12-5 and TRBJ2-1; TRBD2 agrees at 7 bases. CDR1 and CDR2 (germline): LGHNT, FRNRAP. V lost 6 bases, J lost 0 bases, and 8 bases stayed unmatched. The CDR3 is 16 residues long. CDR3 nucleotide sequence: TGTGCTAGTGGCTCCCCAAGCGGGACCTCCTACAATGAGCAGTTCTTC. Translation gives CASGSPSGTSYNEQFF.